One and the same sample provided the 9 T cell receptor beta chains below, sequenced in a study of T cells in Graves' hyperthyroidism and ophthalmopathy. What was amplified from RNA transcripts were TCR beta CDR3 regions. TCR CDR3 underwent first-round RT-PCR with the HTBI primer set. TCRdb re-called the multiplex PCR reads through MiXCR, storing one row per CDR3 protein. The table shows under 650,000 distinct CDR3 sequences, with around 16% occurring only once. Material: blood. Every receptor here comes from a woman in her twenties or thirties with Graves' hyperthyroidism.

The CDR3, as DNA: TGCAGTGCTCCGAGGGGGGAGCGGCAGTTCTTC. Its translation: CSAPRGERQFF. The chain uses TRBV20-1 and TRBJ2-1; either TRBD1 or TRBD2 may supply D (6 bases each). Trimming took 5 bases from V and 12 from J, leaving 14 bases between them. The germline V gene encodes CDR1 DFQATT and CDR2 SNEGSKA (reference sequence). The CDR3 consists of 11 residues.

This chain uses TRBV7-8 with TRBJ2-4; TRBD2 matches at 8 bases. Trimming at V came to 2 bases and at J to 0 bases, leaving 9 bases not matched to a gene. In germline, CDR1 is SGHVS, CDR2 FQNEAQ. The CDR3 is 18 amino acids. The CDR3: CASSLRGEREKAKNIQYF. The DNA of the CDR3 is TGTGCCAGCAGCTTAAGGGGCGAGCGGGAGAAAGCCAAAAACATTCAGTACTTC.

This clonotype was recorded at least ten times. This rearrangement joins TRBV6-2 or TRBV6-3 to TRBJ2-3, with D uncertain. CDR1 is MNHEY and CDR2 is SVGEGT in the germline V gene. With 8 bases removed from V and 2 bases from J, the gap between germline ends came to 17 bases. The CDR3 spans 15 residues. The CDR3 DNA reads as TGTGCCAGCTCCTACCAGCTTAACCCCACAGATACGCAGTATTTT. Translation: CASSYQLNPTDTQYF.

About this clonotype: Sequence at one end of the junction differs from germline and may be a read error. This chain joins TRBV15 and TRBJ1-5; D is undetermined. CDR1 is LNHNV, CDR2 YYDKDF, per germline (reference sequence). CDR3 length: 12 amino acids. The CDR3 loop reads CATSRDNQSQHF. CDR3 bases: TGCGCCACCAGCAGAGACAATCAGTCCCAGCATTTT.

This clonotype was recorded at least ten times. This chain uses TRBV28 with TRBJ1-5; D is undetermined. Deletions cut 8 bases from V and 5 bases from J, with 25 bases between. This CDR3 is 17 amino acids long. Germline loops: CDR1 MDHEN, CDR2 SYDVKM. The CDR3 region is CASVNSGVSHAHQPQHF. DNA of the CDR3: TGTGCCAGCGTAAACTCCGGAGTAAGTCATGCGCATCAGCCCCAGCATTTT. Together with reference TRBV28 and TRBJ1-5, the CDR3 gives the full variable domain: DVKVTQSSRYLVKRTGEKVFLECVQDMDHENMFWYRQDPGLGLRLIYFSYDVKMKEKGDIPEGYSVSREKKERFSLILESASTNQTSMYLCASVNSGVSHAHQPQHFGDGTRLSIL.

This clonotype was seen more than once but under ten times. The genes are TRBV7-9 and TRBJ2-4, with 7 positions matching TRBD2. This CDR3 comprises 18 residues. CDR1 is SEHNR and CDR2 is FQNEAQ in the germline V gene (reference sequence). V lost 6 bases to trimming and J lost 0 bases; unmatched junction nucleotides: 14. DNA for the CDR3: TGTGCCAGCAGTTTTCCCTCTAGCGGCCTTAAAGCCAAAAACATTCAGTACTTC. Translated: CASSFPSSGLKAKNIQYF.

This clonotype has ten or more counts. J is TRBJ2-2 and V is TRBV11-2; D gene ambiguous. Germline lookup yields CDR1 SGHAT and CDR2 FQNNGV. The CDR3 sequence is 13 residues long. V lost 0 bases to trimming and J lost 6 bases, with 5 bases between them. CDR3 in amino acids: CASSLDGAGELFF. CDR3 bases: TGTGCCAGCAGCTTAGATGGGGCCGGGGAGCTGTTTTTT.

Concerning this clonotype: This sequence may be a read error, since a much larger clone differs from it by one base. V usage is TRBV12-3 or TRBV12-4 and J usage is TRBJ2-3; TRBD1 matches 7 bases. The CDR3 runs to 14 residues. The CDR3, as DNA: TGTGCCACCAGTGATGTCCGACAGGGAAATACGCGGTATTTT. Translation: CATSDVRQGNTRYF.

This clonotype was found many times. The chain has TRBV11-2 and TRBJ2-7; D is undetermined. The V end lost 3 bases, the J end lost 3 bases, and 12 bases lay between the germline ends. The CDR3 has 14 residues. The germline V gene encodes CDR1 SGHAT and CDR2 FQNNGV. The CDR3 here is CASSFAPLVYEQYF. CDR3 in DNA: TGTGCCAGCAGCTTCGCACCCCTCGTCTACGAGCAGTACTTC.